This entry is about one T cell receptor beta chain. The data were taken from a study of blood T cell repertoires in COVID-19. Overall study: Sites across the United States, Italy and Spain contributed samples from acute and convalescent COVID-19. T cells, B-cell-depleted T cells, or PBMCs provided the cDNA or gDNA that served as material.

The germline V gene encodes CDR1 SNHLY and CDR2 FYNNEI. With 6 bases removed from V and 0 bases from J, the gap between germline ends came to 18 bases. The CDR3 sequence is 17 residues long. The Seattle patients, enrolled during active infection, were followed longitudinally. Per the original methods: Cell counts per sample came from amplifying reference gene primers. The method was immunoSEQ multiplex PCR; TCRdb's version includes in-frame clones alone and lacks a portion of them. The D gene and trimming were derived from the DNA, and the V and J assignments and clone size from that table. The profile shows about 200,000 clones, about 88% of them singletons.

This clonotype originated in a woman aged 50 to 60 with COVID-19, enrolled during active disease. The chain combines TRBV2 with TRBJ2-4; TRBD1 is a possible D gene (5 bases). The sample comprised peripheral blood. CDR3 DNA: TGTGCCAGCAGCTATTCTGGATTTGACAGAGCCAAAAACATTCAGTACTTC. It yields the protein CASSYSGFDRAKNIQYF. The entire variable domain, with the rest obtained from reference TRBV2 and TRBJ2-4, is as follows: EPEVTQTPSHQVTQMGQEVILRCVPISNHLYFYWYRQILGQKVEFLVSFYNNEISEKSEIFDDQFSVERPDGSNFTLKIRSTKLEDSAMYFCASSYSGFDRAKNIQYFGAGTRLSVL.